The text below deals with one TCR beta chain. This sample is drawn from a study of blood T cell repertoires in COVID-19. The CDR3 is 12 amino acids. Per the germline V gene, CDR1 is MGHRA and CDR2 is YSYEKL. V lost 4 bases and J 8 bases, leaving 8 bases between the germline ends. Here immunoSEQ multiplex PCR was the method, and the copy in TCRdb shows in-frame clones only, minus some. The sample gives about 270,000 clones, around nine tenths of which show up once; about 8.7% is in the top ten. The chain has TRBV4-1 and TRBJ2-2; D uncertain. This sequence originates from a man aged 35 to 55 with active or convalescent COVID-19. Sequencing was carried out using peripheral blood. CDR3: CASSPNVGELFF. The DNA of the CDR3 is TGCGCCAGCAGCCCTAACGTAGGGGAGCTGTTTTTT.